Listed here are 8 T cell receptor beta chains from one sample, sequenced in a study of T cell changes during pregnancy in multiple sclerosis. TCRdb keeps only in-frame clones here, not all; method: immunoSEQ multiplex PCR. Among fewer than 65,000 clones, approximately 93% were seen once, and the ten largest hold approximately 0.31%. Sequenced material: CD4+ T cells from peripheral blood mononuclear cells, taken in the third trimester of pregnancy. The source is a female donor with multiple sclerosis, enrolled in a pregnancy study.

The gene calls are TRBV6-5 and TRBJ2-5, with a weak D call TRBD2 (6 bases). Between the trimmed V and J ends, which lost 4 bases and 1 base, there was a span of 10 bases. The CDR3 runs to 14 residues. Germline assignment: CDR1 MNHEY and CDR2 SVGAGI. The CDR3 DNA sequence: TGTGCCAGCAGTTTCTCCGGGAGCCAAGAGACCCAGTACTTC. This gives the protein CASSFSGSQETQYF.

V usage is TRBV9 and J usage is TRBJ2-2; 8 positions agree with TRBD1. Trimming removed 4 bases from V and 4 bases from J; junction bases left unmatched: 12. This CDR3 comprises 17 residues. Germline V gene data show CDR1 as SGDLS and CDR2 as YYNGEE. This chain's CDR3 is CASSPRAWTGITGELFF. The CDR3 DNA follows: TGTGCCAGCAGCCCCAGGGCTTGGACAGGGATCACCGGGGAGCTGTTTTTT. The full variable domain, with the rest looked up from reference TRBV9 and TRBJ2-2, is DSGVTQTPKHLITATGQRVTLRCSPRSGDLSVYWYQQSLDQGLQFLIQYYNGEERAKGNILERFSAQQFPDLHSELNLSSLELGDSALYFCASSPRAWTGITGELFFGEGSRLTVL.

CDR3 residues: CAIRLLNLRTGDNEKLFF. As DNA, the CDR3 is TGTGCCATCAGGCTACTCAACCTTCGGACAGGGGATAATGAAAAACTGTTTTTT. The chain joins TRBV10-3 to TRBJ1-4, with 9 bases aligning to TRBD1. V was pared by 6 bases and J by 4 bases, with 15 bases of the junction left unmatched. Germline CDR1 ENHRY, CDR2 SYGVKD. The CDR3 loop spans 18 amino acids.

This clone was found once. CDR3 sequence reads: CASSPLPGKAGNTIYF. CDR3 sequence (DNA): TGTGCCAGCTCACCACTTCCAGGGAAAGCTGGAAACACCATATATTTT. This chain uses TRBV18 with TRBJ1-3, with D perhaps matching TRBD1 (5 bases). The CDR3 consists of 16 residues. From germline, CDR1 is KGHSH and CDR2 LQKENI. V was clipped by 1 base and J by 2 bases, with 12 bases between them. Full variable domain (remainder filled in from reference TRBV18 and TRBJ1-3): NAGVMQNPRHLVRRRGQEARLRCSPMKGHSHVYWYRQLPEEGLKFMVYLQKENIIDESGMPKERFSAEFPKEGPSILRIQQVVRGDSAAYFCASSPLPGKAGNTIYFGEGSWLTVV.

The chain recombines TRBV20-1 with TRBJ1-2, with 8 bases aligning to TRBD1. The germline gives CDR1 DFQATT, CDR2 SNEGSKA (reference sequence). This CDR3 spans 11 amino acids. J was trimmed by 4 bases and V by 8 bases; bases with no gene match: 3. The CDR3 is CSPRGPYGYTF. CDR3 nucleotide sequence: TGCAGTCCCAGGGGGCCCTATGGCTACACCTTC.

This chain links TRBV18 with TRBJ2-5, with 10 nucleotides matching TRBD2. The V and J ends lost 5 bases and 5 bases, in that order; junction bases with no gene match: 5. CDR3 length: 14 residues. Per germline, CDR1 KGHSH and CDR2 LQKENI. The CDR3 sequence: CASSTPGLAETQYF. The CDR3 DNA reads TGTGCCAGCTCAACTCCGGGACTAGCGGAGACCCAGTACTTC.

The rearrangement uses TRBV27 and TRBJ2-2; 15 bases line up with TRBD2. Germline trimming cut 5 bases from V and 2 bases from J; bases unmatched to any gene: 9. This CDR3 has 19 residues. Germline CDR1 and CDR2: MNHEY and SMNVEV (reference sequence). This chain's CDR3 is CASSHRTSGGVGNTGELFF. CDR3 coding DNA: TGTGCCAGCAGTCACCGGACTAGCGGGGGGGTGGGAAACACCGGGGAGCTGTTTTTT.

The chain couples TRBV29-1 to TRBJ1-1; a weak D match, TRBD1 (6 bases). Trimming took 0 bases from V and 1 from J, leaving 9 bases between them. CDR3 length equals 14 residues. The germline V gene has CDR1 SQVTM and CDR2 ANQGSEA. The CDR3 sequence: CSVEDTGTNTEAFF. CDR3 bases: TGCAGCGTTGAAGACACAGGGACGAACACTGAAGCTTTCTTT. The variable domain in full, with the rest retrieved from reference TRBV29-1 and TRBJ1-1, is SAVISQKPSRDICQRGTSLTIQCQVDSQVTMMFWYRQQPGQSLTLIATANQGSEATYESGFVIDKFPISRPNLTFSTLTVSNMSPEDSSIYLCSVEDTGTNTEAFFGQGTRLTVV.